The next 10 T cell receptor beta chains were all read from a single sample in a study of cytomegalovirus exposure and HLA in healthy donors. PCR primers comprised 60 Vbeta and 13 Jbeta primers. The data were produced by immunoSEQ multiplex PCR, yet TCRdb's version contains in-frame clones alone and is incomplete. The profile shows about 140,000 clones, approximately 78% of them singletons. The sample was PBMCs. Receptors originate from a woman aged 40-49 years in good health and CMV-seropositive.

The rearrangement uses TRBV7-6 and TRBJ2-5; 8 bases map to TRBD2. The germline V gene encodes CDR1 SGHVS and CDR2 FNYEAQ. The CDR3 has 14 amino acids. V lost 5 bases and J lost 3; bases outside the gene matches: 5. CDR3 sequence reads: CASSPLREEETQYF. For the CDR3, the DNA is TGTGCCAGCAGCCCGCTGCGGGAGGAAGAGACCCAGTACTTC.

This chain links TRBV5-1 with TRBJ2-7; D gene uncertain. This CDR3 spans 14 amino acids. Germline CDR1 and CDR2: SGHRS and YFSETQ. The V and J ends lost 1 base and 0 bases respectively, with 8 bases between them. The CDR3 sequence is CASSLTVPSYEQYF. As DNA, the CDR3 is TGCGCCAGCAGCTTGACAGTGCCCTCCTACGAGCAGTACTTC.

This chain links TRBV7-9 with TRBJ2-7, with TRBD1 matching 10 bases. This CDR3 is built from 14 residues. CDR1 is SEHNR, CDR2 FQNEAQ, per germline (reference sequence). With V trimmed by 5 bases and J by 3 bases, 4 bases remained unmatched. CDR3 nucleotide sequence: TGTGCCAGCAGCCCCCGGGACAGGGGCTACGAGCAGTACTTC. Protein sequence: CASSPRDRGYEQYF.

The V call is TRBV9, the J call TRBJ1-3; D remains ambiguous. CDR1 and CDR2 from the germline V gene are SGDLS and YYNGEE. This CDR3 is built from 16 residues. V was pared by 1 base and J by 0 bases, with 11 bases between. The CDR3 protein is CASSVLEGFSGNTIYF. CDR3 nucleotides: TGTGCCAGCAGCGTATTAGAGGGTTTCTCTGGAAACACCATATATTTT.

V is TRBV12-5 and J is TRBJ2-2; no clear D. This CDR3 has 15 residues. The V and J ends lost 0 bases and 7 bases respectively, with 12 bases between them. Germline V gene lookup returns CDR1 LGHNT and CDR2 FRNRAP. CDR3 amino acids: CASGLVYDFNGELFF. Written as DNA, the CDR3 is TGTGCTAGTGGTTTGGTATACGACTTTAACGGGGAGCTGTTTTTT. The entire variable domain, with the rest obtained from reference TRBV12-5 and TRBJ2-2, is as follows: DARVTQTPRHKVTEMGQEVTMRCQPILGHNTVFWYRQTMMQGLELLAYFRNRAPLDDSGMPKDRFSAEMPDATLATLKIQPSEPRDSAVYFCASGLVYDFNGELFFGEGSRLTVL.

This rearrangement joins TRBV11-3 to TRBJ2-7; a weak D match, TRBD2 (6 bases). Trimming stripped 3 bases from V and 6 bases from J, with 18 bases between. This CDR3 spans 15 amino acids. In germline, CDR1 is SGHNT, CDR2 YENEEA. CDR3 sequence: CASSFMGGDTFEQYF. CDR3 in DNA: TGTGCCAGCAGCTTCATGGGCGGGGATACCTTCGAGCAGTACTTC.

This clone was seen more than once but under ten times. The V and J genes are TRBV4-1 and TRBJ2-7; 10 nucleotides agree with TRBD2. This CDR3 contains 17 residues. In germline, CDR1 is MGHRA, CDR2 YSYEKL. After removal of 3 bases from V and 5 bases from J, the junction contained 13 bases not matched to a gene. The CDR3 DNA sequence: TGCGCCAGCAGCCAGGGTTCGTCTAGCGGGAGAATACACGAGCAGTACTTC. Its protein product is CASSQGSSSGRIHEQYF.

This clone was seen more than once but under ten times. The chain employs TRBV28 and TRBJ2-1; 10 bases are a match to TRBD2. The germline V gene encodes CDR1 MDHEN and CDR2 SYDVKM. This CDR3 spans 15 amino acids. V lost 5 bases to trimming and J lost 3 bases; unmatched junction nucleotides: 4. The CDR3 protein is CASSILAGVYNEQFF. The DNA of the CDR3 is TGTGCCAGCAGTATTCTAGCGGGAGTCTACAATGAGCAGTTCTTC.

CDR3 region: CASSPRGSGRVAGEQYF. The CDR3 region has the DNA TGTGCCAGCAGCCCCAGGGGTAGCGGGAGGGTCGCTGGCGAGCAGTACTTC. The chain combines TRBV11-3 with TRBJ2-7; 11 positions agree with TRBD2. Germline loops: CDR1 SGHNT, CDR2 YENEEA. J gave up 6 bases and V 5 bases, and 15 bases lay outside the gene matches. The CDR3 runs 17 residues.

In regard to this clone: Other DNA variants within this sample encode the same CDR3. The chain has TRBV2 and TRBJ2-7; D not resolved. CDR1 and CDR2 from the germline V gene are SNHLY and FYNNEI. This CDR3 has 11 amino acids. The germline V and J ends were trimmed by 6 bases and 0 bases, with 3 bases remaining between them. DNA of the CDR3: TGTGCCAGCAGGGCCTCCTACGAGCAGTACTTC. Residues: CASRASYEQYF.